This TCR beta chain was found in a study of blood T cell repertoires in COVID-19. The assay was immunoSEQ multiplex PCR, and TCRdb's table has in-frame clones only and misses some. The sample holds about 160,000 clones; about nine tenths are singletons and the top ten take about 5.3%. Patients in Seattle were enrolled during active infection, then followed longitudinally. V lost 2 bases and J 0 bases, leaving 11 bases between the germline ends. This CDR3 is 16 amino acids long. Germline values: CDR1 MRHNA, CDR2 SNTAGT. This clonotype was obtained from a man between 25 and 39 years old with COVID-19, enrolled during active disease. Sequenced sample: peripheral blood. This rearrangement joins TRBV6-4 to TRBJ2-1; D is unclear. CDR3 sequence reads: CASSDMAYSSYNEQFF. The DNA of the CDR3 is TGTGCCAGCAGTGACATGGCGTACAGCTCCTACAATGAGCAGTTCTTC.